The table lists the clone carrying this TCR beta chain with many counts. The antigen is not known. 5'RACE template switching added a universal primer site and UMIs to TCR cDNA. TCRdb re-called the 5' RACE reads with MiXCR, one entry per CDR3 protein. The table lists tens of thousands of distinct CDR3 sequences, just under 8% of them singletons. The CDR3 runs 13 residues. Germline-derived CDR1 and CDR2 are MNHNS and SASEGT. V lost 5 bases and J lost 5; bases outside the gene matches: 3. The sample originates from a study of T cells after yellow fever vaccination. Study observations and caveats: Boosting was followed by the reappearance of most primary-vaccination clones (roughly 95% CD4, around 90% CD8).

The source was CD8+ T cells sorted from PBMCs, collected on the day of the yellow fever booster vaccination. This chain links TRBV6-1 with TRBJ2-1, with 7 nucleotides matching TRBD1. The sequence was collected from a man aged 25 to 45 who received the YFV17D yellow fever vaccine. The CDR3 here is CASSLGQNNEQFF. In DNA form, the CDR3 reads TGTGCCAGCAGTCTGGGACAGAACAATGAGCAGTTCTTC.